These 24 T cell receptor beta chains share one sample of origin, sequenced in a study of T cells after yellow fever vaccination (dated by TCRdb to about 2019). The treatment or condition label corresponds to: live attenuated yellow fever vaccine strain. The library relied on 5' RACE. This sample was sequenced with an Illumina HiSeq 2500. TCRdb itself trimmed the public reads at Q25 with fastp, ran MiXCR and retained productive beta chains. One record per CDR3 amino acid sequence lists the most common genes and DNA. The sample records roughly 520,000 distinct CDR3 sequences, roughly 22% of which are singletons. The ten largest clonotypes hold about a sixth of the sample. This sample comprised PBMCs, obtained approximately 20 days after the first yellow fever vaccination. The receptors come from a man aged 18 to 29 who received the YFV17D yellow fever vaccine.

The chain links TRBV5-6 to TRBJ1-6; the D is unclear. Germline loops: CDR1 SGHDT, CDR2 YYEEEE. CDR3 size: 12 residues. Trimming pared 0 bases from V and 13 bases from J, leaving 8 bases between. The DNA of the CDR3 is TGTGCCAGCAGCTTGGAGTCAAGGCCCCTCCACTTT. It yields the protein CASSLESRPLHF.

This clonotype was detected many times. This chain uses TRBV6-5 with TRBJ1-1; tentative D call: TRBD1 (6 bases). The CDR3 is 16 residues long. Germline CDR1 reads MNHEY; CDR2 reads SVGAGI. Trimming took off 0 bases at V and 2 bases at J, with 13 bases between the two ends. CDR3 residues: CASSYSIQGGNTEAFF. The CDR3 coding sequence is TGTGCCAGCAGTTACTCCATACAGGGCGGAAACACTGAAGCTTTCTTT.

This chain connects TRBV7-9 to TRBJ2-7, with TRBD2 matching over 9 bases. In germline, CDR1 is SEHNR, CDR2 FQNEAQ (reference sequence). V shed 5 bases and J 2 bases; nucleotides not matched to a gene: 7. The CDR3 totals 15 residues. CDR3 coding DNA: TGTGCCAGCAGCCCCGATGGCGGGGGGGCCTACGAGCAGTACTTC. Protein product: CASSPDGGGAYEQYF.

Only a few counts were recorded for this clonotype. The chain uses TRBV24-1 and TRBJ2-2; no firm D call. V shed 6 bases and J shed 9 bases, with 10 bases lying between them. Germline-derived CDR1 and CDR2 are KGHDR and SFDVKD. The CDR3 extends over 12 amino acids. This chain's CDR3 is CATSSARRELFF. CDR3 coding DNA: TGTGCCACCAGTAGTGCGAGGCGGGAGCTGTTTTTT.

The DNA for the CDR3 is TGCGCCAGCAGCCGGGCCCCGGGGCTTGATGGCTACACCTTC. It yields the protein CASSRAPGLDGYTF. V gene TRBV5-1 combines with J gene TRBJ1-2, with D tentatively TRBD1 (5 bases). The CDR3 sequence is 14 residues long. V gave up 4 bases and J gave up 6 bases, with 16 bases separating them. Germline lookup yields CDR1 SGHRS and CDR2 YFSETQ.

This clonotype was counted a single time. The chain recombines TRBV28 with TRBJ2-7; D ambiguous. The CDR3 is 14 residues long. Germline V gene lookup returns CDR1 MDHEN and CDR2 SYDVKM. The V end was cut by 4 bases, the J end by 9 bases, with 19 bases between. In DNA form, the CDR3 reads TGTGCCAGCAGTTCCTACACCTCGGCAGCGAGGCAGTACGTC. Translated, it gives CASSSYTSAARQYV.

The rearrangement joins TRBV12-3 or TRBV12-4 to TRBJ1-5, with 9 bases lining up with TRBD1. The J segment lost 7 bases and the V segment lost 6 bases, leaving 7 bases of the junction unmatched. This CDR3 has 14 residues. This CDR3 is CASSKTGGGQPQHF. The CDR3, as DNA: TGTGCCAGCAGCAAGACAGGGGGAGGGCAGCCCCAGCATTTT.

This clonotype has a handful of counts. This chain links TRBV7-2 with TRBJ1-6; 7 bases map to TRBD1. Per the germline V gene, CDR1 is SGHTA and CDR2 is FQGNSA. V trimming: 3 bases; J trimming: 13 bases; junction bases outside the gene matches: 3. The length of the CDR3 is 12 residues. The CDR3 loop is CASSFNRGPLHF. Here the CDR3 DNA reads TGTGCCAGCAGCTTCAACAGGGGCCCCCTCCACTTT. The whole variable domain, remainder taken from reference TRBV7-2 and TRBJ1-6, is GAGVSQSPSNKVTEKGKDVELRCDPISGHTALYWYRQSLGQGLEFLIYFQGNSAPDKSGLPSDRFSAERTGGSVSTLTIQRTQQEDSAVYLCASSFNRGPLHFGNGTRLTVT.

This clonotype was seen a few times. This chain joins TRBV6-1 and TRBJ2-5; D is unresolved. The V and J ends lost 6 bases and 5 bases respectively, with 13 bases between them. CDR3 size: 13 residues. Per the germline V gene, CDR1 is MNHNS and CDR2 is SASEGT. The CDR3, as DNA: TGTGCCAGCAGACGGACGTTGAGCGAGACCCAGTACTTC. It encodes CASRRTLSETQYF.

This clonotype was found many times. The chain employs TRBV6-2 or TRBV6-3 and TRBJ2-1, with D maybe TRBD1 (6 bases). Germline values: CDR1 MNHEY, CDR2 SVGEGT. The CDR3 is made up of 12 amino acids. Trimming cost V 5 bases and J 7 bases, with 9 bases left between them. The CDR3 coding sequence is TGTGCCAGCAGTCACAGGGCTAATGAGCAGTTCTTC. It encodes CASSHRANEQFF.

The chain combines TRBV5-4 with TRBJ2-4, with D hard to call. Trimming stripped 2 bases from V and 2 bases from J, with 8 bases between. Per germline, CDR1 SGHNT and CDR2 YYREEE (reference sequence). This CDR3 region has 14 residues. In DNA form, the CDR3 reads TGTGCCAGCAGCTTCGTGACGACCAAAAACATTCAGTACTTC. It is translated as CASSFVTTKNIQYF.

The V gene is TRBV27, the J gene TRBJ2-2, with 12 positions matching TRBD1. The CDR3 length is 17 residues. The ends lost 1 base at V and 4 bases at J; junction bases unmatched: 4. CDR1 is MNHEY and CDR2 is SMNVEV in the germline V gene (reference sequence). The CDR3 nucleotides are TGTGCCAGCAGTTTATTTGGGACAGGGGGCTTCACCGGGGAGCTGTTTTTT. Residues: CASSLFGTGGFTGELFF.

V is TRBV7-2 and J is TRBJ1-4, with a possible D match to TRBD1 (5 bases). V was trimmed by 2 bases and J by 5 bases, leaving 15 bases between them. The CDR3 consists of 16 residues. Germline lookup yields CDR1 SGHTA and CDR2 FQGNSA. CDR3 amino acids: CASSLKPSRANEKLFF. The DNA of the CDR3 is TGTGCCAGCAGCTTAAAACCCAGCAGGGCCAATGAAAAACTGTTTTTT. Full variable domain (missing parts from reference TRBV7-2 and TRBJ1-4): GAGVSQSPSNKVTEKGKDVELRCDPISGHTALYWYRQSLGQGLEFLIYFQGNSAPDKSGLPSDRFSAERTGGSVSTLTIQRTQQEDSAVYLCASSLKPSRANEKLFFGSGTQLSVL.

V and J are TRBV27 and TRBJ2-3; D may be TRBD2 (6 bases). Germline V gene lookup returns CDR1 MNHEY and CDR2 SMNVEV (reference sequence). V lost 8 bases and J 2 bases, leaving 14 bases between the germline ends. The CDR3 contains 14 residues. This CDR3 is CASQLASVTDTQYF. The CDR3 nucleotides are TGTGCCAGCCAACTAGCATCTGTCACAGATACGCAGTATTTT.

This clonotype was found a few times. The chain recombines TRBV6-1 with TRBJ1-1; 12 positions agree with TRBD1. Germline assignment: CDR1 MNHNS and CDR2 SASEGT. V shed 6 bases, J shed 6 bases, and the junction held 8 bases outside the gene matches. The CDR3 runs to 15 residues. The CDR3 sequence is CASRLRDRGQAEAFF. CDR3 DNA: TGTGCCAGCAGGCTCCGGGACAGGGGGCAAGCTGAAGCTTTCTTT.

The chain has TRBV25-1 and TRBJ2-5, with TRBD1 identical over 9 bases. Looked up from germline, CDR1 is MGHDK and CDR2 is SYGVNS. V dropped 7 bases and J dropped 6; count of bases not matched to a gene: 9. This CDR3 region has 14 residues. CDR3 region: CASTAVDRGKTQYF. CDR3 DNA sequence: TGTGCCAGCACCGCCGTGGACAGGGGAAAGACCCAGTACTTC.

V is TRBV5-1 and J is TRBJ2-3; 13 bases line up with TRBD2. This CDR3 has 15 amino acids. CDR1 is SGHRS and CDR2 is YFSETQ in the germline V gene. Trimming cost V 3 bases and J 7 bases; bases outside gene matches: 5. CDR3 nucleotide sequence: TGCGCCAGCAGCTGGACTAGCGGGGGTCCATATACGCAGTATTTT. As protein: CASSWTSGGPYTQYF.

The chain couples TRBV6-1 to TRBJ2-7, with 13 bases aligning to TRBD2. The CDR3 consists of 14 residues. The V segment lost 6 bases and the J segment 5 bases; nucleotides outside the gene matches: 4. CDR1 is MNHNS and CDR2 is SASEGT in the germline V gene. CDR3 loop: CASRGLAGVHEQYF. The CDR3 DNA sequence: TGTGCCAGCAGAGGACTAGCGGGGGTCCACGAGCAGTACTTC.

The chain carries TRBV5-1 and TRBJ2-5; D is perhaps TRBD1 (5 bases). V was shortened by 2 bases and J by 5 bases, with 13 bases between the two germline ends. Germline-derived CDR1 and CDR2 are SGHRS and YFSETQ. The CDR3 extends over 14 amino acids. The CDR3 nucleotides are TGCGCCAGCAGCTTAACAGGCCTCCGTGAGACCCAGTACTTC. Translation: CASSLTGLRETQYF.

This clonotype was found a few times. This chain uses TRBV9 with TRBJ2-6; TRBD2 aligns across 7 bases. There are 14 residues in the CDR3. Per the germline V gene, CDR1 is SGDLS and CDR2 is YYNGEE. V shed 6 bases, J shed 2 bases, and the junction held 2 bases outside the gene matches. This chain's CDR3 is CASKRGAGANVLTF. As DNA, the CDR3 is TGTGCCAGCAAACGGGGGGCTGGGGCCAACGTCCTGACTTTC.

The V call is TRBV5-4, the J call TRBJ2-1; no reliable D call. The CDR3 is 15 residues long. V was cut by 0 bases and J by 7 bases, with 14 bases left in between. CDR1 is SGHNT and CDR2 is YYREEE in the germline V gene (reference sequence). The CDR3 here is CASSLGTLGVNEQFF. The CDR3 coding sequence is TGTGCCAGCAGCTTGGGGACCCTCGGTGTGAATGAGCAGTTCTTC.

This clonotype turned up a few times. V usage is TRBV19 and J usage is TRBJ2-3; D not resolved. Germline V gene lookup returns CDR1 LNHDA and CDR2 SQIVND (reference sequence). The V and J ends lost 4 bases and 3 bases respectively, with 11 bases between them. This CDR3 is 14 amino acids long. The CDR3 region is CASSTTGRTDTQYF. The CDR3 DNA sequence: TGTGCCAGTAGTACGACGGGTCGGACAGATACGCAGTATTTT.

In its sample, this clonotype was seen many times. The chain combines TRBV12-3 or TRBV12-4 with TRBJ2-2, with D hard to call. The CDR3 spans 11 residues. The V and J ends lost 8 bases and 9 bases respectively, with 10 bases between them. This chain's CDR3 is CASLVFRELFF. The CDR3 DNA reads TGTGCCAGCCTCGTTTTTAGGGAGCTGTTTTTT.

V is TRBV12-3 or TRBV12-4 and J is TRBJ2-7, with 8 bases matching TRBD1. With V trimmed by 4 bases and J by 3 bases, 5 bases remained unmatched. The CDR3 contains 14 residues. CDR3 region: CASSWTGLFYEQYF. Written as DNA, the CDR3 is TGTGCCAGCAGTTGGACAGGGCTGTTCTACGAGCAGTACTTC.